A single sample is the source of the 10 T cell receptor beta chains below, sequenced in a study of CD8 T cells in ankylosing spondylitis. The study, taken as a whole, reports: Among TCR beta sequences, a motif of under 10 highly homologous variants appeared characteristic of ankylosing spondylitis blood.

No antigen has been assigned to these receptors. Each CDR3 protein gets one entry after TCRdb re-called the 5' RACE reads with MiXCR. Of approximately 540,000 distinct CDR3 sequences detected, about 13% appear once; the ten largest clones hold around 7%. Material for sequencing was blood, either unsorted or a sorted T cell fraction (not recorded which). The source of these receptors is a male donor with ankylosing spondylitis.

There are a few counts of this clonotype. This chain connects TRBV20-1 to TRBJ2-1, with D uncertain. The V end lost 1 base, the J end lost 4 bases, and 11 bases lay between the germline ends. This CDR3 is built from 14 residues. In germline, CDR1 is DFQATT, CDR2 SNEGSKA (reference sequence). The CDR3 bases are TGCAGTGCTAGAGCTCAGTTAAGATACAATGAGCAGTTCTTC. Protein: CSARAQLRYNEQFF.

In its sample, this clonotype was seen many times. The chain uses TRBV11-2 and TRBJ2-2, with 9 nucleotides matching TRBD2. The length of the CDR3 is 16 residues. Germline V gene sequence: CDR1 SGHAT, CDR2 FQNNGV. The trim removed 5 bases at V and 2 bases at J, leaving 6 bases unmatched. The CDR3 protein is CASSPGTSTNTGELFF. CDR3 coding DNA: TGTGCCAGCAGCCCCGGGACTAGCACCAACACCGGGGAGCTGTTTTTT.

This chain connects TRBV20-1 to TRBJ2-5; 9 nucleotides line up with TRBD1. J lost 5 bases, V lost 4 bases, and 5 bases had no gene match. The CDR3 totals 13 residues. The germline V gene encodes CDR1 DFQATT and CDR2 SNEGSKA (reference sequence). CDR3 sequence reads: CSANLQGAETQYF. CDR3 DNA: TGCAGTGCTAACCTACAGGGGGCTGAGACCCAGTACTTC.

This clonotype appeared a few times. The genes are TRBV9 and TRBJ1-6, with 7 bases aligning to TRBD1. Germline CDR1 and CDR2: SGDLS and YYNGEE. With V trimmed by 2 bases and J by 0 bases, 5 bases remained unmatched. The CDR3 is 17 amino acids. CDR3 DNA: TGTGCCAGCAGCGTCGGGACAGCGAGCTCCTATAATTCACCCCTCCACTTT. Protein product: CASSVGTASSYNSPLHF.

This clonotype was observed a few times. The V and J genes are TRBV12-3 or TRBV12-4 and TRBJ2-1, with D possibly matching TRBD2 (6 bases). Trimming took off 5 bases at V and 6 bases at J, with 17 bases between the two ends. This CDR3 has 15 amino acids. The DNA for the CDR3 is TGTGCCAGCAGTGGTCTACTAGCCCAGGCCAATGAGCAGTTCTTC. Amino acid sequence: CASSGLLAQANEQFF.

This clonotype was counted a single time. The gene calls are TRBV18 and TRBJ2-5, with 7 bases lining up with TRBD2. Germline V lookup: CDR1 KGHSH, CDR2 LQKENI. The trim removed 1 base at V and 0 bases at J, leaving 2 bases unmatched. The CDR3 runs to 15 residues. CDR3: CASSPLGGNQETQYF. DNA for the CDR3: TGTGCCAGCTCACCACTGGGGGGGAACCAAGAGACCCAGTACTTC.

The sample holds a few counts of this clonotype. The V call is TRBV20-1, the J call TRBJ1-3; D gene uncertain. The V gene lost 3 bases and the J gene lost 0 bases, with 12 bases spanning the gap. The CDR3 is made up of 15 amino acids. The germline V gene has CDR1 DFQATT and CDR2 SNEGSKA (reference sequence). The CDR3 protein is CSASAETDSGNTIYF. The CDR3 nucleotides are TGCAGTGCTAGTGCCGAGACGGACTCTGGAAACACCATATATTTT.

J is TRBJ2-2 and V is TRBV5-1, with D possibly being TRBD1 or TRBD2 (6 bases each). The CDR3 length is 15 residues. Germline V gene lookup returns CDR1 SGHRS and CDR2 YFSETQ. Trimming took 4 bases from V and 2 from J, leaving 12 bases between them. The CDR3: CASSPGGLNTGELFF. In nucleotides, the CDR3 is TGCGCCAGCAGCCCCGGGGGCTTAAACACCGGGGAGCTGTTTTTT.

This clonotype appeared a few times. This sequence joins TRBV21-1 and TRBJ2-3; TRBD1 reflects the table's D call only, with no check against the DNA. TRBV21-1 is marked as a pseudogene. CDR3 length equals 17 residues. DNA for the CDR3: TGTGCCAGCAGCAAAGCCCCCGGGGCGCCGGGGACAGATACGCAGTATTTT. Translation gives CASSKAPGAPGTDTQYF.

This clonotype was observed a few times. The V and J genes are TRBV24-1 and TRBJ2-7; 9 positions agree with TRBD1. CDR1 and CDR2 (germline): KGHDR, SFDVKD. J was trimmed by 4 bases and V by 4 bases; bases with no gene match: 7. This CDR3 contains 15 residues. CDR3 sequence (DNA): TGTGCCACCAGTGAAGGAGGACAGGGGATTTACGAGCAGTACGTC. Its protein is CATSEGGQGIYEQYV.